This T cell receptor beta chain was recorded in a study of shared clonotypes between healthy human individuals. Of note for this clone: Its antigen remains unknown. This CDR3 is also generated by other DNA sequences in the sample.

Original data processing: ImmunoSEQ sequences covered only the junction and lacked quality scores; filtering therefore differed. TCRdb's copy holds only in-frame clones and misses some; the assay was immunoSEQ multiplex PCR. The V and J calls and clone size come from that table; D and trimming were worked out from the DNA. The sample lists around 2.5 million clones; roughly 93% were seen once. Caucasian adults residing in Nashville, Tennessee made up all the donors. Study findings and constraints: Sharing across four donors was seen in 4.5% to 5.5% of naive CD4 clonotypes.

The sequenced sample consisted of naive CD4+ T cells from PBMCs. Subset noted: CD45RA+ positively selected. The clonotype was recovered from a man between 18 and 29 years old in good health. Some clones in this sample may be carry-over from other donors' samples.

Written as DNA, the CDR3 is TGTGCCAGCGGGACAGGGGGCTCTGGGGCCAACGTCCTGACTTTC. As protein: CASGTGGSGANVLTF. V gene TRBV28 combines with J gene TRBJ2-6; 11 bases line up with TRBD1. The V and J ends lost 8 bases and 0 bases, in that order; junction bases with no gene match: 0. The germline CDR1 and CDR2 sequences are MDHEN and SYDVKM. The CDR3 is 15 residues long.